A selection of T cell receptor beta chains follows, all from one sample in a study of blood T cell repertoires in COVID-19. Here immunoSEQ multiplex PCR was the method, and the copy in TCRdb shows in-frame clones only, minus some. The top ten hold around 6.6% of the sample, which has about 200,000 clones, roughly 84% seen once. Specimen: peripheral blood. These receptors came from a woman between 40 and 50 years old who had recovered from COVID-19. Both conserved end residues are part of each CDR3. Fields, in order: V gene, J gene, clone size, D gene, CDR3 protein, CDR3 DNA. A D gene is named only where the DNA matches it firmly. Expanded clones are given a class, and other clones once, few, many or no size at all.

V gene: TRBV7-8
J gene: TRBJ2-5
clone size: -
D gene: -
CDR3 protein: CASSLGRGGETQYF
CDR3 DNA: TGTGCCAGCAGCTTAGGTCGGGGAGGAGAGACCCAGTACTTC

V gene: TRBV3-1/TRBV3-2
J gene: TRBJ2-7
clone size: -
D gene: TRBD2
CDR3 protein: CASSQVLAKGYEQYF
CDR3 DNA: TGTGCCAGCAGCCAAGTACTAGCGAAAGGGTACGAGCAGTACTTC

V gene: TRBV7-3
J gene: TRBJ1-3
clone size: -
D gene: -
CDR3 protein: CASSLTGQTGNTIYF
CDR3 DNA: TGTGCCAGCAGCTTAACCGGACAAACTGGAAACACCATATATTTT

V gene: TRBV5-4
J gene: TRBJ2-7
clone size: -
D gene: -
CDR3 protein: CASSPPDRYPYEQYF
CDR3 DNA: TGTGCCAGCAGCCCGCCTGACAGATACCCCTACGAGCAGTACTTC

V gene: TRBV7-9
J gene: TRBJ1-1
clone size: -
D gene: -
CDR3 protein: CASSLSQGNTEAFF
CDR3 DNA: TGTGCCAGCAGCTTGAGCCAGGGGAACACTGAAGCTTTCTTT

V gene: TRBV14
J gene: TRBJ2-7
clone size: -
D gene: TRBD2
CDR3 protein: CASSWTSGRAENSYEQYF
CDR3 DNA: TGTGCCAGCAGCTGGACTAGCGGGAGGGCCGAAAACTCCTACGAGCAGTACTTC

V gene: TRBV7-3
J gene: TRBJ2-1
clone size: -
D gene: TRBD2
CDR3 protein: CASSTSGRMSMGEQFF
CDR3 DNA: TGTGCCAGCAGCACTAGCGGGAGAATGAGTATGGGTGAGCAGTTCTTC

V gene: TRBV5-6
J gene: TRBJ1-2
clone size: once
D gene: -
CDR3 protein: CASSDGEGVYGYTF
CDR3 DNA: TGTGCCAGCAGCGATGGAGAAGGGGTCTATGGCTACACCTTC

V gene: TRBV18
J gene: TRBJ1-2
clone size: -
D gene: -
CDR3 protein: CASSPGPYGYTF
CDR3 DNA: TGTGCCAGCTCACCTGGGCCCTATGGCTACACCTTC

V gene: TRBV4-2
J gene: TRBJ2-3
clone size: -
D gene: TRBD2
CDR3 protein: CASSQVGLAEYTDTQYF
CDR3 DNA: TGTGCCAGCAGCCAAGTAGGGCTAGCGGAATACACAGATACGCAGTATTTT

V gene: TRBV5-1
J gene: TRBJ2-5
clone size: -
D gene: TRBD2
CDR3 protein: CASGMTSGSETQYF
CDR3 DNA: TGCGCCAGCGGAATGACTAGCGGGAGTGAGACCCAGTACTTC

V gene: TRBV19
J gene: TRBJ1-2
clone size: once
D gene: -
CDR3 protein: CASRVPAGINYGYTF
CDR3 DNA: TGTGCCAGTAGGGTCCCTGCAGGGATTAACTATGGCTACACCTTC

V gene: TRBV3-1/TRBV3-2
J gene: TRBJ2-3
clone size: -
D gene: -
CDR3 protein: CASSQRPEGTDTQYF
CDR3 DNA: TGTGCCAGCAGCCAGAGACCCGAGGGCACAGATACGCAGTATTTT